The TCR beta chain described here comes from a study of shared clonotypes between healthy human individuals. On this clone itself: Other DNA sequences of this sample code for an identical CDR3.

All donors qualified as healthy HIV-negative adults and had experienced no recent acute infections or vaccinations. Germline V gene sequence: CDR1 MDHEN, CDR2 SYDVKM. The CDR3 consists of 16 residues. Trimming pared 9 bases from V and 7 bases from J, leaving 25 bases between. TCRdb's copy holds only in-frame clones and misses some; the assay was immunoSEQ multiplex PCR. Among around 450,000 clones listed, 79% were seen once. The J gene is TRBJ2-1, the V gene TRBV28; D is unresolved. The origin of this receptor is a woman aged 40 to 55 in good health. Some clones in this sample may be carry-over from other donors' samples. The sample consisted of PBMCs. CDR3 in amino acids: CASRPPLGFPLNEQFF. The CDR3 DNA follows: TGTGCCAGTAGACCTCCCCTAGGGTTTCCCCTGAATGAGCAGTTCTTC.